These 6 T cell receptor beta chains were all obtained from the same sample, sequenced in a study of T cells in Graves' hyperthyroidism and ophthalmopathy (dated by TCRdb to the late 2010s). The library was generated by multiplex PCR. The reads were generated on an Illumina HiSeq 2000. TCR beta CDR3 regions were amplified from RNA transcripts. A first-round RT-PCR of the TCR CDR3 used the HTBI primer set with the Qiagen OneStep RT-PCR kit. TCRdb reran the public reads through fastp at Q25 and MiXCR, keeping productive beta chains. All rows with the same CDR3 protein become a single entry with the most common DNA and genes. The sample profile shows under 400,000 distinct CDR3 sequences; more than 15% of them were found once. The ten largest account for roughly 25% of the sample. The sequencing input was blood. The receptor source for this set is a woman younger than 30 with Graves' hyperthyroidism that later progressed to Graves' ophthalmopathy.

This clonotype was counted ten times or more. The chain has TRBV2 and TRBJ2-1; 9 bases align to TRBD1. Germline CDR1 reads SNHLY; CDR2 reads FYNNEI. V lost 8 bases to trimming and J lost 7 bases; unmatched junction nucleotides: 6. The CDR3 extends over 13 amino acids. The CDR3 coding sequence is TGTGCCAGCGGACAGGGGTACTGGAATGAGCAGTTCTTC. It specifies CASGQGYWNEQFF.

This clonotype has a count of ten or more. CDR3 DNA: TGTGCCAGCAAGGGTCAGGGGACGGGCCTCCAAACAAATTCACCCCTCCACTTT. Residues: CASKGQGTGLQTNSPLHF. V usage is TRBV2 and J usage is TRBJ1-6; D possibly corresponds to TRBD1 (6 bases). The germline V gene encodes CDR1 SNHLY and CDR2 FYNNEI. Trimming took 7 bases from V and 7 from J, leaving 26 bases between them. This CDR3 comprises 18 residues.

Many counts were recorded for this clonotype. V usage is TRBV6-2 or TRBV6-3 and J usage is TRBJ2-7; TRBD2 is a possible D gene (5 bases). Trimming cost V 5 bases and J 6 bases, with 11 bases left between them. The CDR3 loop spans 12 amino acids. In germline, CDR1 is MNHEY, CDR2 SVGEGT. CDR3 coding DNA: TGTGCCAGCAGTGCCTCTACTAGCGAGCAGTACTTC. This codes for CASSASTSEQYF.

In its sample, this clonotype was seen many times. The chain combines TRBV28 with TRBJ2-5, with D maybe TRBD2 (7 bases). The germline gives CDR1 MDHEN, CDR2 SYDVKM. V was trimmed by 3 bases and J by 13 bases, leaving 27 bases between them. There are 16 residues in the CDR3. CDR3 amino acids: CASSFGGLGRISHPYF. The CDR3 DNA sequence: TGTGCCAGCAGTTTCGGGGGGCTGGGACGCATATCACATCCGTACTTC.

This clonotype was picked up a small number of times. The CDR3 protein is CASSLGVWTDSTYEQYF. The CDR3 DNA reads as TGTGCCAGCAGTTTAGGGGTCTGGACAGACTCAACCTACGAGCAGTACTTC. V and J are TRBV12-3 or TRBV12-4 and TRBJ2-7, with D perhaps matching TRBD1 (6 bases). This CDR3 is 17 amino acids long. Trimming left V 1 base short and J 2 bases short, with 18 bases between.

Many counts were recorded for this clonotype. V gene TRBV7-2 combines with J gene TRBJ2-3; a weak D match, TRBD2 (6 bases). The V end lost 2 bases, the J end lost 3 bases, and 12 bases lay between the germline ends. The length of the CDR3 is 15 residues. CDR1 SGHTA and CDR2 FQGNSA come from the germline V gene. The CDR3: CASSLSGLGTDTQYF. The DNA of the CDR3 is TGTGCCAGCAGCTTAAGCGGGCTAGGGACAGATACGCAGTATTTT.